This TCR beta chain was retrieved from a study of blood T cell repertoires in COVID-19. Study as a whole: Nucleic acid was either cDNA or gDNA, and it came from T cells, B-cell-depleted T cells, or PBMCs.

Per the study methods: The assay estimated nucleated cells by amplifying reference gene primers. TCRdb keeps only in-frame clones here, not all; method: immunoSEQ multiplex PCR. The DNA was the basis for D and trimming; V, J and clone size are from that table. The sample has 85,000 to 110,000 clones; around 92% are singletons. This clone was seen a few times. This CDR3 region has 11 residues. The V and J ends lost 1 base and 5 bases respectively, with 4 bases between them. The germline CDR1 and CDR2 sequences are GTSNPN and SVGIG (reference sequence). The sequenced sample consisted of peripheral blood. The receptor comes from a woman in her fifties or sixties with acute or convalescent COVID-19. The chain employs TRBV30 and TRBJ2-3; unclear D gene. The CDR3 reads CAWSERDTQYF. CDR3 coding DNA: TGTGCCTGGAGTGAGCGAGATACGCAGTATTTT.